A single sample gave rise to the 9 T cell receptor beta chains below, sequenced in a study of identical twins. From the 5' RACE reads, TCRdb called clonotypes with MiXCR, one entry per CDR3 protein. The table includes roughly 750,000 distinct CDR3 sequences, about 20% detected once. Separately, the same data were catalogued under a study of T cells expressing NK-cell markers.

The material sequenced was PBMCs. Source of these receptors: a young woman in good health.

Many counts were recorded for this clonotype. The chain recombines TRBV20-1 with TRBJ1-5; 7 bases line up with TRBD1. V dropped 6 bases and J dropped 15; count of bases not matched to a gene: 14. Looked up from germline, CDR1 is DFQATT and CDR2 is SNEGSKA (reference sequence). The CDR3 spans 12 residues. The CDR3 sequence: CSAGTAGRSWHF. The CDR3 DNA reads as TGCAGTGCCGGGACAGCCGGTCGGTCGTGGCATTTT.

The rearrangement uses TRBV7-2 and TRBJ2-7, with a possible D match to TRBD1 (6 bases). Trimming took off 6 bases at V and 1 base at J, with 10 bases between the two ends. The CDR3 contains 13 residues. CDR1 is SGHTA and CDR2 is FQGNSA in the germline V gene. CDR3 protein: CASRLTGSYEQYF. Here the CDR3 DNA reads TGTGCCAGCAGATTGACAGGTTCCTACGAGCAGTACTTC.

The V and J genes are TRBV6-6 and TRBJ1-1; D not resolved. Deletions cut 6 bases from V and 5 bases from J, with 7 bases between. CDR3 length: 11 residues. Germline CDR1 MNHNY, CDR2 SVGAGI (reference sequence). In DNA form, the CDR3 reads TGTGCCAGCAGATGGCGGACTGAAGCTTTCTTT. This sequence encodes CASRWRTEAFF.

This chain connects TRBV10-3 to TRBJ2-2; D is possibly TRBD1 (6 bases). The V gene's germline CDR1 is ENHRY and CDR2 SYGVKD. The CDR3 contains 15 residues. V was trimmed by 11 bases and J by 2 bases, leaving 18 bases between them. The CDR3 here is CAVRIGQFNTGELFF. DNA for the CDR3: TGTGCCGTTCGAATCGGACAGTTTAACACCGGGGAGCTGTTTTTT.

This clonotype occurred a few times. The chain recombines TRBV2 with TRBJ1-1, with 8 bases aligning to TRBD1. The CDR3 is 14 amino acids. J lost 3 bases, V lost 7 bases, and 7 bases had no gene match. The germline V gene encodes CDR1 SNHLY and CDR2 FYNNEI. CDR3 DNA: TGTGCCAGCAACGACAGGGGCAGGGACACTGAAGCTTTCTTT. Translated, it gives CASNDRGRDTEAFF.

V gene TRBV5-6 combines with J gene TRBJ2-1; maybe TRBD2 (6 bases). Trimming took 4 bases from V and 8 from J, leaving 16 bases between them. The CDR3 loop spans 14 amino acids. Germline CDR1 is SGHDT and CDR2 is YYEEEE. CDR3 sequence (DNA): TGTGCCAGCAGCCAGCGACTAGGAAGGTATGAGCAGTTCTTC. Its protein product is CASSQRLGRYEQFF.

In regard to this clonotype: Its ends do not fully match the called genes, so a read error is possible. The chain carries TRBV6-1 and TRBJ2-1, with D perhaps being TRBD1 or TRBD2 (5 bases each). CDR3 length: 13 residues. Germline V gene sequence: CDR1 MNHNS, CDR2 SASEGT. The CDR3 DNA sequence: TGTGCCAGCAGTGCGGGGTTCGGGACGATCATGGTCTTC. Translation gives CASSAGFGTIMVF.

This clonotype was counted a few times. The chain recombines TRBV12-3 or TRBV12-4 with TRBJ2-3, with 8 positions matching TRBD1. The CDR3 is 14 amino acids. V was clipped by 5 bases and J by 5 bases; unmatched bases: 6. The CDR3 region is CASSADRVEDTQYF. CDR3 DNA: TGTGCCAGCAGTGCGGACAGGGTGGAAGATACGCAGTATTTT.

This clonotype was observed a handful of times. J is TRBJ2-7 and V is TRBV20-1; D remains unclear. The CDR3 sequence is 13 residues long. CDR1 and CDR2 from the germline V gene are DFQATT and SNEGSKA (reference sequence). With 3 bases removed from V and 2 bases from J, the gap between germline ends came to 11 bases. DNA for the CDR3: TGCAGTGCTAGTTGGAGCTCTCCCTACGAGCAGTACTTC. This gives the protein CSASWSSPYEQYF.